A selection of T cell receptor beta chains follows, all from one sample in a study of cytomegalovirus exposure and HLA in healthy donors. Libraries were prepared by immunoSEQ multiplex PCR; TCRdb keeps only in-frame clonotypes and omits some of them. The sample holds about 89,000 clones; about 85% are singletons and the top ten take about 7.2%. The sequencing sample was made of PBMCs. These receptor sequences come from a man aged 35-49 years in good health and CMV-seropositive. Both conserved end residues are part of each CDR3. A D gene is named only where the DNA matches it firmly. Expanded clones are given a class, and other clones once, few, many or no size at all.

V gene: TRBV5-1
clone size: .
D gene: .
J gene: TRBJ2-7
CDR3 protein: CASTTSSSYEQYF
CDR3 DNA: TGCGCCAGCACCACGTCCAGCTCCTACGAGCAGTACTTC

V gene: TRBV5-1
clone size: few
D gene: .
J gene: TRBJ2-1
CDR3 protein: CASSTSGTGDNEQFF
CDR3 DNA: TGCGCCAGCAGCACCTCCGGGACTGGGGACAATGAGCAGTTCTTC

V gene: TRBV5-4
clone size: once
D gene: TRBD2
J gene: TRBJ2-7
CDR3 protein: CASRAGGHDEQYF
CDR3 DNA: TGTGCCAGTAGAGCGGGGGGGCACGACGAGCAGTACTTC

V gene: TRBV28
clone size: .
D gene: .
J gene: TRBJ2-5
CDR3 protein: CASTEGTAAWETQYF
CDR3 DNA: TGTGCCAGCACCGAGGGGACTGCTGCCTGGGAGACCCAGTACTTC

V gene: TRBV6-1
clone size: .
D gene: TRBD1
J gene: TRBJ1-5
CDR3 protein: CAGGQGGNQPQHF
CDR3 DNA: TGTGCCGGAGGACAGGGTGGAAATCAGCCCCAGCATTTT

V gene: TRBV6-6
clone size: .
D gene: .
J gene: TRBJ2-2
CDR3 protein: CASSTRPGSETGELFF
CDR3 DNA: TGTGCCAGCAGTACTAGGCCCGGGTCTGAGACCGGGGAGCTGTTTTTT

V gene: TRBV11-3
clone size: .
D gene: TRBD1
J gene: TRBJ2-5
CDR3 protein: CASSWDSGQETQYF
CDR3 DNA: TGTGCCAGCAGCTGGGACAGTGGACAAGAGACCCAGTACTTC

V gene: TRBV28
clone size: .
D gene: .
J gene: TRBJ2-4
CDR3 protein: CASRSTYPTKNIQYF
CDR3 DNA: TGTGCCAGCAGATCGACATACCCAACCAAAAACATTCAGTACTTC

V gene: TRBV5-1
clone size: .
D gene: .
J gene: TRBJ2-3
CDR3 protein: CASSLGSAGMQYF
CDR3 DNA: TGCGCCAGCAGCTTGGGATCCGCGGGGATGCAGTATTTT

V gene: TRBV7-2
clone size: .
D gene: TRBD2
J gene: TRBJ2-3
CDR3 protein: CASSKLAGGSTDTQYF
CDR3 DNA: TGTGCCAGCAGCAAACTAGCGGGGGGTAGCACAGATACGCAGTATTTT

V gene: TRBV18
clone size: .
D gene: .
J gene: TRBJ1-1
CDR3 protein: CASSKEADTEAFF
CDR3 DNA: TGTGCCAGCTCAAAGGAGGCGGACACTGAAGCTTTCTTT

V gene: TRBV19
clone size: .
D gene: TRBD1
J gene: TRBJ2-2
CDR3 protein: CASSNPLTGWNTGELFF
CDR3 DNA: TGTGCCAGTAGTAACCCTCTGACAGGGTGGAACACCGGGGAGCTGTTTTTT

V gene: TRBV19
clone size: .
D gene: .
J gene: TRBJ2-2
CDR3 protein: CASSISEITNTGELFF
CDR3 DNA: TGTGCCAGTAGTATAAGCGAGATAACGAACACCGGGGAGCTGTTTTTT

V gene: TRBV7-2
clone size: .
D gene: .
J gene: TRBJ2-5
CDR3 protein: CASSLGRVETQYF
CDR3 DNA: TGTGCCAGCAGCTTAGGCAGGGTAGAGACCCAGTACTTC

V gene: TRBV18
clone size: .
D gene: TRBD2
J gene: TRBJ2-1
CDR3 protein: CASSPSGSEGGQFF
CDR3 DNA: TGTGCCAGCTCACCCAGCGGGAGCGAGGGAGGGCAGTTCTTC

V gene: TRBV5-1
clone size: few
D gene: TRBD1
J gene: TRBJ2-1
CDR3 protein: CASSLVWDRGRGNEQFF
CDR3 DNA: TGCGCCAGCAGCTTGGTTTGGGACAGGGGGAGGGGGAATGAGCAGTTCTTC

V gene: TRBV6-6
clone size: .
D gene: TRBD2
J gene: TRBJ2-1
CDR3 protein: CASIPLGRGGYNEQFF
CDR3 DNA: TGTGCCAGCATACCCCTGGGGCGGGGGGGCTACAATGAGCAGTTCTTC

V gene: TRBV12-1
clone size: .
D gene: .
J gene: TRBJ1-2
CDR3 protein: CASEKGRRGSGYTF
CDR3 DNA: TGTGCCAGCGAAAAGGGACGGCGGGGAAGTGGCTACACCTTC

V gene: TRBV7-2
clone size: .
D gene: TRBD1
J gene: TRBJ2-7
CDR3 protein: CASSLGGQGRGYEQYF
CDR3 DNA: TGTGCCAGCAGCTTAGGGGGACAGGGGCGGGGGTACGAGCAGTACTTC

V gene: TRBV6-1
clone size: .
D gene: TRBD2
J gene: TRBJ2-3
CDR3 protein: CASFGLAGRTDTQYF
CDR3 DNA: TGTGCCAGCTTTGGACTAGCGGGTCGCACAGATACGCAGTATTTT

V gene: TRBV5-1
clone size: .
D gene: TRBD1
J gene: TRBJ1-1
CDR3 protein: CASSEGARTEAFF
CDR3 DNA: TGCGCCAGCAGTGAGGGGGCGCGCACTGAAGCTTTCTTT

V gene: TRBV20-1
clone size: .
D gene: .
J gene: TRBJ2-3
CDR3 protein: CSGVTDTQYF
CDR3 DNA: TGCAGTGGAGTCACAGATACGCAGTATTTT

V gene: TRBV6-5
clone size: .
D gene: .
J gene: TRBJ2-1
CDR3 protein: CASSPEGGSYNEQFF
CDR3 DNA: TGTGCCAGCAGTCCTGAGGGGGGGTCCTACAATGAGCAGTTCTTC

V gene: TRBV30
clone size: .
D gene: .
J gene: TRBJ1-4
CDR3 protein: CAWSVMRQRNEKLFF
CDR3 DNA: TGTGCCTGGAGTGTAATGCGACAGCGCAATGAAAAACTGTTTTTT

V gene: TRBV6-6
clone size: .
D gene: TRBD1
J gene: TRBJ1-6
CDR3 protein: CASIPGGFGEPLHF
CDR3 DNA: TGTGCCAGCATCCCAGGGGGCTTTGGGGAGCCCCTCCACTTT

V gene: TRBV5-4
clone size: few
D gene: TRBD1
J gene: TRBJ2-5
CDR3 protein: CASSIAGRQGAAETQYF
CDR3 DNA: TGTGCCAGCAGCATAGCTGGGAGGCAGGGGGCGGCGGAGACCCAGTACTTC

V gene: TRBV5-4
clone size: .
D gene: TRBD2
J gene: TRBJ2-3
CDR3 protein: CASSSSPGLAGGASTDTQYF
CDR3 DNA: TGTGCCAGCAGCTCGAGCCCCGGACTAGCGGGAGGGGCCAGCACAGATACGCAGTATTTT

V gene: TRBV6-4
clone size: .
D gene: .
J gene: TRBJ2-4
CDR3 protein: CASSDVDIQYF
CDR3 DNA: TGTGCCAGCAGTGATGTAGACATTCAGTACTTC

V gene: TRBV19
clone size: .
D gene: .
J gene: TRBJ2-1
CDR3 protein: CASRETYNEQFF
CDR3 DNA: TGTGCCAGCCGGGAAACCTACAATGAGCAGTTCTTC

V gene: TRBV21-1
clone size: .
D gene: .
J gene: TRBJ2-2
CDR3 protein: CASSKVYSGGANTGELFF
CDR3 DNA: TGTGCCAGCAGCAAAGTTTATAGCGGGGGCGCGAACACCGGGGAGCTGTTTTTT

V gene: TRBV5-1
clone size: .
D gene: TRBD2
J gene: TRBJ2-5
CDR3 protein: CASSLVAGGTGETQYF
CDR3 DNA: TGCGCCAGCAGCTTGGTTGCGGGAGGCACGGGAGAGACCCAGTACTTC

V gene: TRBV2
clone size: .
D gene: TRBD1
J gene: TRBJ1-1
CDR3 protein: CASSRQGNTEAFF
CDR3 DNA: TGTGCCAGCAGTAGACAGGGGAACACTGAAGCTTTCTTT

V gene: TRBV29-1
clone size: .
D gene: .
J gene: TRBJ1-1
CDR3 protein: CSVDSGQGRCEAFF
CDR3 DNA: TGCAGCGTTGACTCCGGGCAGGGCAGATGTGAAGCTTTCTTT

V gene: TRBV2
clone size: once
D gene: TRBD1
J gene: TRBJ1-2
CDR3 protein: CASAIQGKGYGYTF
CDR3 DNA: TGTGCCAGCGCAATACAGGGGAAAGGCTATGGCTACACCTTC

V gene: TRBV18
clone size: .
D gene: .
J gene: TRBJ2-3
CDR3 protein: CASSPKQGSTDTQYF
CDR3 DNA: TGTGCCAGCTCGCCTAAACAGGGCTCCACAGATACGCAGTATTTT

V gene: TRBV30
clone size: .
D gene: .
J gene: TRBJ1-2
CDR3 protein: CAWALTANYGYTF
CDR3 DNA: TGTGCCTGGGCTTTGACAGCTAACTATGGCTACACCTTC

V gene: TRBV7-6
clone size: .
D gene: TRBD2
J gene: TRBJ2-7
CDR3 protein: CASSLSLAGEQYF
CDR3 DNA: TGTGCCAGCAGCTTATCATTAGCGGGCGAGCAGTACTTC

V gene: TRBV10-2
clone size: .
D gene: .
J gene: TRBJ2-2
CDR3 protein: CASTPRGQNTGELFF
CDR3 DNA: TGCGCCAGCACCCCCCGGGGACAAAACACCGGGGAGCTGTTTTTT

V gene: TRBV4-2
clone size: once
D gene: TRBD1
J gene: TRBJ2-5
CDR3 protein: CASSQPDRGNQETQYF
CDR3 DNA: TGTGCCAGCAGCCAACCTGACAGGGGCAACCAAGAGACCCAGTACTTC

V gene: TRBV10-3
clone size: once
D gene: .
J gene: TRBJ2-7
CDR3 protein: CATSESGAGDSYEQYF
CDR3 DNA: TGTGCCACCAGTGAGTCAGGGGCGGGGGATTCCTACGAGCAGTACTTC

V gene: TRBV9
clone size: .
D gene: TRBD1
J gene: TRBJ1-1
CDR3 protein: CASSGQGENTEAFF
CDR3 DNA: TGTGCCAGCAGCGGACAGGGGGAGAACACTGAAGCTTTCTTT

V gene: TRBV19
clone size: .
D gene: TRBD1
J gene: TRBJ1-1
CDR3 protein: CASSINRGNTEAFF
CDR3 DNA: TGTGCCAGTAGTATCAACAGGGGCAACACTGAAGCTTTCTTT

V gene: TRBV5-6
clone size: .
D gene: TRBD1
J gene: TRBJ1-4
CDR3 protein: CASSWDRGTNEKLFF
CDR3 DNA: TGTGCCAGCAGCTGGGACAGGGGGACTAATGAAAAACTGTTTTTT

V gene: TRBV18
clone size: .
D gene: TRBD1
J gene: TRBJ1-1
CDR3 protein: CASSPRDRGLSTEAFF
CDR3 DNA: TGTGCCAGCTCACCACGGGACAGGGGGCTGAGCACTGAAGCTTTCTTT

V gene: TRBV5-4
clone size: .
D gene: .
J gene: TRBJ1-5
CDR3 protein: CASSSRGGNQPQHF
CDR3 DNA: TGTGCCAGCAGCTCCCGCGGGGGCAATCAGCCCCAGCATTTT

V gene: TRBV28
clone size: .
D gene: TRBD2
J gene: TRBJ2-1
CDR3 protein: CASSSPVAGAYNEQFF
CDR3 DNA: TGTGCCAGCAGTTCTCCCGTAGCGGGAGCCTACAATGAGCAGTTCTTC

V gene: TRBV28
clone size: .
D gene: .
J gene: TRBJ1-5
CDR3 protein: CASSLRTVNQPQHF
CDR3 DNA: TGTGCCAGCAGTCTCCGGACAGTTAATCAGCCCCAGCATTTT

V gene: TRBV5-1
clone size: .
D gene: TRBD2
J gene: TRBJ2-3
CDR3 protein: CASRVSGGTNTQYF
CDR3 DNA: TGCGCCAGCAGAGTTAGCGGGGGAACGAATACGCAGTATTTT